This T cell receptor (beta chain) was identified in a study of T cells in women clearing cervical HPV infection (dated by TCRdb to 2017 to 2018). Looking at the study overall: The cases were 25 to 30 women with histologically confirmed HPV16-related CIN3 or worse, and 2 of those women had invasive cancers. Cases and controls were matched on age within five years and on year of sample collection. Five blinded duplicates per group were added as quality controls, so that roughly 60 samples were obtained: 50 or so participants and 10 replicates. An exploratory proof-of-principle case-control study, nested within the Guanacaste HPV Natural History Study in Costa Rica, was conducted to compare TCR repertoires across cervical HPV16 outcomes. Case blood was taken at the visit when the lesion was first identified, whereas control blood was taken when infection was no longer detected. In the parent cohort, some 10,000 women aged 18 or older were enrolled in Guanacaste, Costa Rica, during about 1992 to 1995 and were followed for seven years. HLA typing was available for only a few women, so HLA type could not be excluded as a confounder. Cases had a median age of approximately 35 years compared with 38 to 40 for controls, and baseline characteristics showed no significant differences between the groups. For cases, a median interval of approximately 150 days, with an interquartile range of 90 to 200 days, was observed between lesion detection and blood sampling. Controls were over 20 women whose single incident HPV16 infection cleared within 12 months without precancer or cancer developing. Paper-wide results and their limitations: Because of the cross-sectional design, the study could not determine whether the associations came before infection or resulted from infection, and neither effector/memory subsets nor HPV-specific T cells were isolated. Random forest classifiers that combined richness and V gene abundances separated cases from controls with an estimated AUC of around 0.8. TCR repertoire richness was significantly higher in CIN3+ cases than in controls across sequencing depths, while evenness did not differ. Because T-cell numbers per sample were unknown, differences in richness could reflect varying T-cell content rather than repertoire biology.

Every participant had a single incident cervical HPV16 infection, and prevalent HPV16 infections were excluded. Cervical HPV DNA was detected by MY09/MY11 PCR and genotyped by dot-blot hybridization. Under 17 mL of heparinized blood was centrifuged, after which the buffy coat was aliquoted, frozen at -30 degrees C, and then stored at -80 degrees C. QIAGEN kits were used to extract genomic DNA from the buffy coat specimens. Using the immunoSEQ assay, multiplex PCR amplified TCR beta CDR3 regions from an average of approximately 1,200 ng of genomic DNA per sample. The assay corrected primer bias using a complete synthetic TCR repertoire to establish an amplification baseline. The amplicons were sequenced on the Illumina platform. Turning to the authors' computational methods: Sequence errors were corrected by clustering with frequency ratios and a modified nearest-neighbor algorithm, and the sequences were then analyzed in the immunoSEQ Analyzer using IMGT gene definitions. At each rarefaction depth, TCR richness and evenness were averaged over 20 rarefaction repeats, and samples with fewer sequences than the depth were excluded. Wilcoxon rank sum tests with FDR correction were used to compare relative abundances of V, D and J genes between the groups. In the blinded duplicates, the intraclass correlation was 90% to 97% for TCR richness and averaged about 80% across 66 gene segments. TCRdb limited this immuneACCESS table to in-frame rearrangements with V and J called. A share of clones is missing; checked studies link under half to unresolved V genes, and the rest is unexplained. D and trimming were read from the DNA, whereas the V and J calls and clone size are those reported in that table. The table for this sample shows about 33,000 clones. About 1.5% of the sample lies in the top ten.

To note about this clone: It has no known antigen specificity.

This receptor was taken from a woman aged 18-70 years with a cervical HPV16 infection that either progressed to CIN3+ or cleared (not recorded which). Sequenced input: blood buffy coat.

The part of the CDR3 DNA that was read is TGCAGTGCCAACCGGGGTTCCTACAATGAG. This codes for CSANRGSYNE. The complete CDR3 reads CSANRGSYNEQFF. The chain couples TRBV20-1 to TRBJ2-1; perhaps TRBD2 is the D gene, with 5 bases matching. The read ends 3 residues before the CDR3 terminus; that terminus is restored from the germline J gene. From cysteine to phenylalanine, the CDR3 is 13 amino acids long. The DNA has 30 bases, all within the CDR3, and is read from base 1. V and J are truncated by 6 bases and 1 base respectively, leaving an intervening sequence of 10 bases. The germline V gene (reference sequence) yields DFQATT for CDR1 and SNEGSKA for CDR2.